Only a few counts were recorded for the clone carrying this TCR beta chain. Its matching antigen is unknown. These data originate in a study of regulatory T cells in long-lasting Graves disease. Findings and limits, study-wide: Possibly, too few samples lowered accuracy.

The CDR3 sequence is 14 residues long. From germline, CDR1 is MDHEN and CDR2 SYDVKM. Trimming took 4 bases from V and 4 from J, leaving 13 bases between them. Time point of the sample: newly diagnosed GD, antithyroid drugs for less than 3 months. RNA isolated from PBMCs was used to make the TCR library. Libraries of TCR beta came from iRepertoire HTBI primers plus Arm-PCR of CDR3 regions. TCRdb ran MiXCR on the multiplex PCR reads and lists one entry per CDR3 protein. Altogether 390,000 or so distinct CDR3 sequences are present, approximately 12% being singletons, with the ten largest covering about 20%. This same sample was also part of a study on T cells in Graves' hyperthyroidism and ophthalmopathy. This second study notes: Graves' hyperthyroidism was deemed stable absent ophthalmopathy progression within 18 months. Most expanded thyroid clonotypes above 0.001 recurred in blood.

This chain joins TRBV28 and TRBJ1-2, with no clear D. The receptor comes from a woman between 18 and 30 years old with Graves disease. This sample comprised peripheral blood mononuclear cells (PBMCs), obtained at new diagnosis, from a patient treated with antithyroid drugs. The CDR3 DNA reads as TGTGCCAGCAGTTCCCTGGACGGGATCTATGGCTACACCTTC. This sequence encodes CASSSLDGIYGYTF.